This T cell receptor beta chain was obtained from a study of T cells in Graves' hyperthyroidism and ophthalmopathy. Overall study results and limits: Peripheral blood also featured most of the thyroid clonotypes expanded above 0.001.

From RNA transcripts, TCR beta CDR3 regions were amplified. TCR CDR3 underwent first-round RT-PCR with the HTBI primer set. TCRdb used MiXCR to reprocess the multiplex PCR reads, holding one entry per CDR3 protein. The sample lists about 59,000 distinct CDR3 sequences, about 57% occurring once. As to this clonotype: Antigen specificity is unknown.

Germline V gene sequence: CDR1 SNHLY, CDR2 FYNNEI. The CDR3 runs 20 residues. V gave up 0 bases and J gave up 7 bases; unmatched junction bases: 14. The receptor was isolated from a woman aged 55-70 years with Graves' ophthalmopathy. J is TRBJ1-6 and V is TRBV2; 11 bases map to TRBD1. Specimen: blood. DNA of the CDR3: TGTGCCAGCAGTGAAGCGCGGGGGACAGGGGGACGGGTGCGGAATTCACCCCTCCACTTT. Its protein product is CASSEARGTGGRVRNSPLHF.